This T cell receptor beta chain was retrieved from a study of lung T cells in sarcoidosis with Löfgren's syndrome. The V gene's germline CDR1 is MDHEN and CDR2 SYDVKM. CDR3 length: 16 residues. The J segment lost 5 bases and the V segment lost 4 bases, leaving 10 bases of the junction unmatched. Study-level points and caveats: TRAV12-1 and TRBV2 were reportedly most expanded in Löfgren's patients.

TCRdb used MiXCR to reprocess the reads, holding one entry per CDR3 protein. The sample contains about 63,000 distinct CDR3 sequences, roughly 20% of which appear only once. Concerning this clonotype: The antigen is unknown.

The sample taken for sequencing was CD4+ T cells from PBMCs. The V gene is TRBV28, the J gene TRBJ1-4, with TRBD1 matching 7 bases. The sequence came from a human donor with sarcoidosis (Löfgren's syndrome or another form), or a control subject (not recorded which). CDR3 bases: TGTGCCAGCAGTTCTTTGACAGGGATGAACAATGAAAAACTGTTTTTT. Translating it yields CASSSLTGMNNEKLFF.